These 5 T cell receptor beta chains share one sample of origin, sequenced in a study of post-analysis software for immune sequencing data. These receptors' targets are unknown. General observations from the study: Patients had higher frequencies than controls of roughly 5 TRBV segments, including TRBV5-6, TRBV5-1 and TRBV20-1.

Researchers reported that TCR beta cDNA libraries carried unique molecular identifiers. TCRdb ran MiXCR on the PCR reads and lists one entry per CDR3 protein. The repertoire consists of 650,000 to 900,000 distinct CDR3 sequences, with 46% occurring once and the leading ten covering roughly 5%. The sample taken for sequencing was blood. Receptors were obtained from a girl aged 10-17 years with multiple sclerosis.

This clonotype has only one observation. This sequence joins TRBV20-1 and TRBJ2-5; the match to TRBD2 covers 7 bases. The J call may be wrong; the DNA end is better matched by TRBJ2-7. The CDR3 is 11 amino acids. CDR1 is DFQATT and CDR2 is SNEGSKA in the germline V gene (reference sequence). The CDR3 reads CSAPGRYEQYF. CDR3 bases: TGCAGTGCTCCCGGGAGGTACGAGCAGTACTTC.

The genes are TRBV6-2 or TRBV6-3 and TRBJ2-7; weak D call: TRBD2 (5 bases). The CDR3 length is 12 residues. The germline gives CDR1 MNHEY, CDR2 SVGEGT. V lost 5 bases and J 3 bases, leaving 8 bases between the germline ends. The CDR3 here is CASSEGFYEQYF. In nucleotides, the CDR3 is TGTGCCAGCAGTGAGGGCTTCTACGAGCAGTACTTC.

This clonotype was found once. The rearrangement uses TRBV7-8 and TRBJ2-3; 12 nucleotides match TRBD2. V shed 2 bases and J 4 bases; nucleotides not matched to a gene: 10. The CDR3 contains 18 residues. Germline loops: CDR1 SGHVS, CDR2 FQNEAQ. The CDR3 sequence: CASSLRLAGESGSDTQYF. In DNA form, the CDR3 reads TGTGCCAGCAGCTTAAGACTAGCGGGAGAAAGTGGGTCAGATACGCAGTATTTT.

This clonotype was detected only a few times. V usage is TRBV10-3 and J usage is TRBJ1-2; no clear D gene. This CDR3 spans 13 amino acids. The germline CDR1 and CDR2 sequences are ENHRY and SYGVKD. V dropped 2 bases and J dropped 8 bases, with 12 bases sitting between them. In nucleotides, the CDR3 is TGTGCCATCAGTGAGAGGCGGGAAACGGGCTACACCTTC. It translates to CAISERRETGYTF.

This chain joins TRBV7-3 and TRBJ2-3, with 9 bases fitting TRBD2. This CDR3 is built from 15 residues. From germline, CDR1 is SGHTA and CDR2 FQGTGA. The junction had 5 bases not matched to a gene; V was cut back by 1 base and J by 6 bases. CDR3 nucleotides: TGTGCCAGCAGCTTAAGCGGGAGGGGTTTGGATACGCAGTATTTT. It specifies CASSLSGRGLDTQYF.